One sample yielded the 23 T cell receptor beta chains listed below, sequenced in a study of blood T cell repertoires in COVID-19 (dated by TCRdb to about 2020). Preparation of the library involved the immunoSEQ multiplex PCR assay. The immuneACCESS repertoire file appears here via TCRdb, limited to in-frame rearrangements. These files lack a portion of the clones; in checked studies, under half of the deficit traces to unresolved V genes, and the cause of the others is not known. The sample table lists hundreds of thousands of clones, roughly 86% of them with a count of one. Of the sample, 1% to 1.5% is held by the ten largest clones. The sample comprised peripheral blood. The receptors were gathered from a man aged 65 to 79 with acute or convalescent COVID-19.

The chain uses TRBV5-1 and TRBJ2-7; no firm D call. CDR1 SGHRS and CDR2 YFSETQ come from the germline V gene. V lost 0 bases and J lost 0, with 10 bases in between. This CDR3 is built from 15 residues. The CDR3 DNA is TGCGCCAGCAGCTTGGACAGCCAGAGCTCCTACGAGCAGTACTTC. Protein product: CASSLDSQSSYEQYF.

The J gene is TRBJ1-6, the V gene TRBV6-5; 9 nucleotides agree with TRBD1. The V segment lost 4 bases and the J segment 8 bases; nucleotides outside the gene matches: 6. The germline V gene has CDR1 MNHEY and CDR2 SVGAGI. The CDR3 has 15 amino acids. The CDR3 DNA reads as TGTGCCAGCAGTTCCCACAGGGGGCGTCATTCACCCCTCCACTTT. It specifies CASSSHRGRHSPLHF.

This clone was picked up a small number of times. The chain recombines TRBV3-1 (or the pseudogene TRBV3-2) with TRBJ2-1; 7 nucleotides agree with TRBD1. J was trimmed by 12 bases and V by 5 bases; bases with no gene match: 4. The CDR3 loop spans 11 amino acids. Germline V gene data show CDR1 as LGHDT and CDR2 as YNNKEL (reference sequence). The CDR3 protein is CASSSDRAQFF. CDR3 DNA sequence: TGTGCCAGCAGCTCAGACAGGGCGCAGTTCTTC.

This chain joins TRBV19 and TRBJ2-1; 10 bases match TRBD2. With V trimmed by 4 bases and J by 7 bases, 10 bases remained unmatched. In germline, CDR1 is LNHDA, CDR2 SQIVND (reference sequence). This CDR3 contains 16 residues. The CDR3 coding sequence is TGTGCCAGTAGTACCTACTCTAGCGGGAGTTGGAATGAGCAGTTCTTC. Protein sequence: CASSTYSSGSWNEQFF.

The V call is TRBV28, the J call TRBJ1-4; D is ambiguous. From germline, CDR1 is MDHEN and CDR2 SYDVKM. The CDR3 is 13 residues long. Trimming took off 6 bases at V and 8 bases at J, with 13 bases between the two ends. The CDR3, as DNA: TGTGCCAGCAGGCTGGGCGGAGGGGAAAAACTGTTTTTT. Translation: CASRLGGGEKLFF.

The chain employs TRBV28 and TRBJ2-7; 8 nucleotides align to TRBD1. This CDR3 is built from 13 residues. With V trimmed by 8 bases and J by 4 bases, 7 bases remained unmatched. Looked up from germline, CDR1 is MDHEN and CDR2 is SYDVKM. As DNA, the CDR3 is TGTGCCAGCTTTGGACAGGGCCCTTACGAGCAGTACTTC. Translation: CASFGQGPYEQYF. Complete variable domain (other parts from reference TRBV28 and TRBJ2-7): DVKVTQSSRYLVKRTGEKVFLECVQDMDHENMFWYRQDPGLGLRLIYFSYDVKMKEKGDIPEGYSVSREKKERFSLILESASTNQTSMYLCASFGQGPYEQYFGPGTRLTVT.

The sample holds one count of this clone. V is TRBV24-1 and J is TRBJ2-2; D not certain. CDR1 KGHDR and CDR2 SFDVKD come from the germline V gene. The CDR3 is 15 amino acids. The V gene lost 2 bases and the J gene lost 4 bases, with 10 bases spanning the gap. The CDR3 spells CATSDSSLVTGELFF. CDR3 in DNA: TGTGCCACCAGTGATTCCAGTCTGGTCACCGGGGAGCTGTTTTTT.

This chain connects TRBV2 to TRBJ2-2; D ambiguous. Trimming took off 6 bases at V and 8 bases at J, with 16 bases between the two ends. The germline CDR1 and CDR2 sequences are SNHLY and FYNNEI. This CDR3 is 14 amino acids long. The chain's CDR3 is CASRSARGTGELFF. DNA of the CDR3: TGTGCCAGCAGGTCCGCAAGAGGCACGGGGGAGCTGTTTTTT.

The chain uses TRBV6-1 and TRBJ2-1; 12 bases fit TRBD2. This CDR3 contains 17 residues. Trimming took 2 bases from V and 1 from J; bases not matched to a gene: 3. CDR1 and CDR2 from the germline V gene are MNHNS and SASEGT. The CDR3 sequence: CASSETTSGGSYNEQFF. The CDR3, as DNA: TGTGCCAGCAGTGAAACGACTAGCGGGGGTTCCTACAATGAGCAGTTCTTC.

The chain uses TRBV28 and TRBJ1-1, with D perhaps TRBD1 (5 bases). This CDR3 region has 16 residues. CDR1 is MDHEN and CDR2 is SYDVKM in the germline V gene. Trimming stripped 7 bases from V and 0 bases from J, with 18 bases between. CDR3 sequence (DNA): TGTGCCAGCACCAACCCGTGGGGGGTGTTGAACACTGAAGCTTTCTTT. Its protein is CASTNPWGVLNTEAFF.

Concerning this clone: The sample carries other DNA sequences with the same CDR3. CDR3 in amino acids: CASSVQETQYF. CDR3 nucleotides: TGTGCCAGCTCCGTCCAAGAGACCCAGTACTTC. The rearrangement uses TRBV18 and TRBJ2-5; D is undetermined. The germline V and J ends were trimmed by 6 bases and 1 base, with 3 bases remaining between them. Germline assignment: CDR1 KGHSH and CDR2 LQKENI. The CDR3 totals 11 residues.

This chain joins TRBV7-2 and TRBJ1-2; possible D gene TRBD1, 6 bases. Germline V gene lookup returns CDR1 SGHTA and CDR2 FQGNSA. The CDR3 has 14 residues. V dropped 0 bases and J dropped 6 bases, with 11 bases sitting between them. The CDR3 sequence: CASSLAWQGHGYTF. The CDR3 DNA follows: TGTGCCAGCAGCTTAGCCTGGCAGGGGCATGGCTACACCTTC. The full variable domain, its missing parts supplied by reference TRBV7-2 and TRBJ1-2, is GAGVSQSPSNKVTEKGKDVELRCDPISGHTALYWYRQSLGQGLEFLIYFQGNSAPDKSGLPSDRFSAERTGGSVSTLTIQRTQQEDSAVYLCASSLAWQGHGYTFGSGTRLTVV.

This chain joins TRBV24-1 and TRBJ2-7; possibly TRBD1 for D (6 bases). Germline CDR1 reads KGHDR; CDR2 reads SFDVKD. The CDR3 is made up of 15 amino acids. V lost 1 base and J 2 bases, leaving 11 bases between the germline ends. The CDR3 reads CATSDFSTGTYEQYF. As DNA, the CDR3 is TGTGCCACCAGTGATTTCTCCACAGGGACCTACGAGCAGTACTTC.

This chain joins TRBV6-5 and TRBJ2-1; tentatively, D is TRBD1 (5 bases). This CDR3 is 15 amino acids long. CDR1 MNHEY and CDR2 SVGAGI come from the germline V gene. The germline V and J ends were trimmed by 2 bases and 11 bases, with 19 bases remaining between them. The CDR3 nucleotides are TGTGCCAGCAGTTACCTCCTGGGGCGGACGGGTAAGCAGTTCTTC. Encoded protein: CASSYLLGRTGKQFF.

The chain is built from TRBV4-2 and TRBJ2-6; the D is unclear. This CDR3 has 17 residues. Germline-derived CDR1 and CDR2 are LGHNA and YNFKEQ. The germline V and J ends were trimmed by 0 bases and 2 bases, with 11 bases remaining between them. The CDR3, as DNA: TGTGCCAGCAGCCAAGAATTAGCTTCCCCTGGGGCCAACGTCCTGACTTTC. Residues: CASSQELASPGANVLTF.

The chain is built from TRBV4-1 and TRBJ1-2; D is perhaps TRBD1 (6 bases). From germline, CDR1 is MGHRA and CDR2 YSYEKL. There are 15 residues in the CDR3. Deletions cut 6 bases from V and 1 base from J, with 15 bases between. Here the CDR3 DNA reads TGCGCCAGCAGTCTCACAGGGAGTTATAACTATGGCTACACCTTC. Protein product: CASSLTGSYNYGYTF.

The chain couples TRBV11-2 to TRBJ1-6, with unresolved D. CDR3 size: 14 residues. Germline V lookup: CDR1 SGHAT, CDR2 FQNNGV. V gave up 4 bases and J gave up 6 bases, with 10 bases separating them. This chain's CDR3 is CASSSLARNSPLHF. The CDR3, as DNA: TGTGCCAGCAGCTCCCTGGCACGTAATTCACCCCTCCACTTT. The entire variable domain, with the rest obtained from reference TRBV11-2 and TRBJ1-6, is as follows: EAGVAQSPRYKIIEKRQSVAFWCNPISGHATLYWYQQILGQGPKLLIQFQNNGVVDDSQLPKDRFSAERLKGVDSTLKIQPAKLEDSAVYLCASSSLARNSPLHFGNGTRLTVT.

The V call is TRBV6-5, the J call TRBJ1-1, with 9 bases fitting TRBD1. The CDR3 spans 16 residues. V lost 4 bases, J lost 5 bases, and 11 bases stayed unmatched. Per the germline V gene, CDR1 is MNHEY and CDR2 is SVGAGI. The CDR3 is CASSSPGQGSKTEAFF. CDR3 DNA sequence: TGTGCCAGCAGTTCACCGGGACAGGGAAGCAAAACTGAAGCTTTCTTT.

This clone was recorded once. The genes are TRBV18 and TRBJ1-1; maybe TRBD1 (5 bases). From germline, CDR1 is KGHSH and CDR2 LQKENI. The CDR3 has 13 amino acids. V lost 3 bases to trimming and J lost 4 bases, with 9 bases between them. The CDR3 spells CASSPGGITEAFF. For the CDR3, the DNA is TGTGCCAGCTCACCTGGGGGGATCACTGAAGCTTTCTTT.

CDR3 region: CASTAVVTNYGYTF. CDR3 sequence (DNA): TGTGCCAGTACCGCGGTAGTGACTAACTATGGCTACACCTTC. The chain is built from TRBV19 and TRBJ1-2; D gene ambiguous. V shed 7 bases and J shed 0 bases, with 12 bases lying between them. CDR1 LNHDA and CDR2 SQIVND come from the germline V gene (reference sequence). CDR3 length: 14 residues.

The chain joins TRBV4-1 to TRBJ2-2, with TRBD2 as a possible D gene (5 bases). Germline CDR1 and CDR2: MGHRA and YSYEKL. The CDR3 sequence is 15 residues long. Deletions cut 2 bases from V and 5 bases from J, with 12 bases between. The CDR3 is CASSQREPGTGELFF. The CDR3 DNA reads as TGCGCCAGCAGCCAAAGGGAGCCCGGGACCGGGGAGCTGTTTTTT.

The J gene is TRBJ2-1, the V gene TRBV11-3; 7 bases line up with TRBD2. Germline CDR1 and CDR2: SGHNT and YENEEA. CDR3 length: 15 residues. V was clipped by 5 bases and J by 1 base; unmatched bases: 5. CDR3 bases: TGTGCCAGCAGCCTGAGCGGGATGTCCTACAATGAGCAGTTCTTC. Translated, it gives CASSLSGMSYNEQFF.

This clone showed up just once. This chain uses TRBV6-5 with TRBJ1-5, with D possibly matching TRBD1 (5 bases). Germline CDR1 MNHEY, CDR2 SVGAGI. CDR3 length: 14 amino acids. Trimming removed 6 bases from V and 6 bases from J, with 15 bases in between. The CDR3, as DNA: TGTGCCAGCAGCCGCGGGGGGGGAGGTCAGCCCCAGCATTTT. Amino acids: CASSRGGGGQPQHF.